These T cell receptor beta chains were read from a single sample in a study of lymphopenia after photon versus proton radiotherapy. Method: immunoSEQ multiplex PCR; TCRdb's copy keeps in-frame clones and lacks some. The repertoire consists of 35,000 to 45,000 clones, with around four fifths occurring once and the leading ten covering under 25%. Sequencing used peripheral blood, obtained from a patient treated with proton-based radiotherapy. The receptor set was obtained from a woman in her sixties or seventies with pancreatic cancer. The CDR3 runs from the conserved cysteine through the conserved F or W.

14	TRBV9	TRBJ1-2	CASSVEDRGDGYTF
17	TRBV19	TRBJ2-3	CASSNIPGPTSTDTQYF
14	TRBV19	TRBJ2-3	CASGTRTSTDTQYF
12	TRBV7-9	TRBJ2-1	CASSPPSGEQFF
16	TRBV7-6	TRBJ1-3	CASSLGTGSSGNTIYF
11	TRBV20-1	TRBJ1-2	CSARTGAGYTF
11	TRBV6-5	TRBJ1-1	CASSYGTEAFF
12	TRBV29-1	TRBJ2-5	CSVTPGAETQYF
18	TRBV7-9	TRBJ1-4	CASSPTQGRIGANEKLFF
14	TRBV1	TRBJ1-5	CTSSFRTSNQPQHF
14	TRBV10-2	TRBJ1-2	CASSESKLGYGYTF
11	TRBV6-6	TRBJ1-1	CASMVNTEAFF
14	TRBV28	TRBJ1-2	CASSPPQGGHGYTF
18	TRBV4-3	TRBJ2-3	CASSLTDVLAGEADTQYF
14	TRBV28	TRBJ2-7	CASSLDRVKEEQYF
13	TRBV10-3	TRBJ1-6	CAITGTGNSPLHF
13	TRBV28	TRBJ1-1	CASSLLSHTGAFF
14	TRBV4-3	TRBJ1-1	CASSQGSFNAEAFF
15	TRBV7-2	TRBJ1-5	CASNEQGTPDQPQHF
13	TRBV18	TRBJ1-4	CASSPGPARELFF
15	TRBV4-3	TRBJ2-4	CASSQGEGTGNIQYF
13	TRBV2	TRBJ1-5	CASSEKANQPQHF
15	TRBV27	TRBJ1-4	CASRGYRGQGEKLFF
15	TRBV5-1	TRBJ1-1	CASSLIGGANTEAFF
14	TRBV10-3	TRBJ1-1	CAIRTGTGTTEAFF
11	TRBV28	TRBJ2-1	CASRGGAEQFF
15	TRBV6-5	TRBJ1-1	CASRGQGLLNTEAFF
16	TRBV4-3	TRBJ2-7	CASSQGSPGAGYEQYF
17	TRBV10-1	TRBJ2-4	CASSKDGLFWAKNIQYF
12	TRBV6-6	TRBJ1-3	CASSEGGNTIYF
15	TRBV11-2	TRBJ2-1	CASSFGRITYNEQFF
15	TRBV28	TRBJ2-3	CASGASALVTDTQYF
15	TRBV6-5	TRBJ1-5	CASSQTGAFNQPQHF
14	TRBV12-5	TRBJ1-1	CASGLAISGTEAFF